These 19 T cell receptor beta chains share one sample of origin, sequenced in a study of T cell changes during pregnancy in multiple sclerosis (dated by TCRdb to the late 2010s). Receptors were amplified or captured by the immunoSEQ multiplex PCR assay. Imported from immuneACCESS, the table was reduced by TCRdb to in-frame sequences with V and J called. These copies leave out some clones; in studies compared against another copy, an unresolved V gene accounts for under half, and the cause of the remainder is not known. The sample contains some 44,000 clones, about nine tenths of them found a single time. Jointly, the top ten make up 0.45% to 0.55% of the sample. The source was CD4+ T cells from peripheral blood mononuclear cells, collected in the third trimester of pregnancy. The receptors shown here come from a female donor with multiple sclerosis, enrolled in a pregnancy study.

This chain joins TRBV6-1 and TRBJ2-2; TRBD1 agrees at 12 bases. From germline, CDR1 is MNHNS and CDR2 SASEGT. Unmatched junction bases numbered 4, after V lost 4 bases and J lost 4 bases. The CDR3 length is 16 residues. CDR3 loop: CASSGGQGAGTGELFF. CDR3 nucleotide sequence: TGTGCCAGCAGTGGGGGACAGGGGGCGGGCACCGGGGAGCTGTTTTTT.

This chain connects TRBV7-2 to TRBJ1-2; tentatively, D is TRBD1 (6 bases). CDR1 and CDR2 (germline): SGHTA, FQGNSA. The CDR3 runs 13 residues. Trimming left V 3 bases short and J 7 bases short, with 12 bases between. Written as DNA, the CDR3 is TGTGCCAGCAGCTTCACAGGGATCGGTGGCTACACCTTC. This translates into CASSFTGIGGYTF.

As DNA, the CDR3 is TGCGCCAGCAGCTTGGCCAGGGCTACTCCCTACGAGCAGTACTTC. It encodes CASSLARATPYEQYF. V is TRBV5-1 and J is TRBJ2-7, with D possibly being TRBD1 (5 bases). CDR1 and CDR2 (germline): SGHRS, YFSETQ. This CDR3 has 15 amino acids. Trimming removed 0 bases at V and 2 bases at J, with 12 bases between.

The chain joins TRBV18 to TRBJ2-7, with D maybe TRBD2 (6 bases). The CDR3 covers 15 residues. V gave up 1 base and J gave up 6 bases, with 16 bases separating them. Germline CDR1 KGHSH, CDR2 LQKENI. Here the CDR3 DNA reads TGTGCCAGCTCACCACAGGGACTCCGGACGGGCGAGCAGTACTTC. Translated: CASSPQGLRTGEQYF.

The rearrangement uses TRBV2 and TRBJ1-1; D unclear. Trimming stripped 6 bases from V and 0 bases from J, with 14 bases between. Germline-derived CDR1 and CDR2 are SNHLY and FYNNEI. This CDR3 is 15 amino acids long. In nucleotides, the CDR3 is TGTGCCAGCAGGCGGAGGGTTTCAATGAACACTGAAGCTTTCTTT. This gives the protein CASRRRVSMNTEAFF.

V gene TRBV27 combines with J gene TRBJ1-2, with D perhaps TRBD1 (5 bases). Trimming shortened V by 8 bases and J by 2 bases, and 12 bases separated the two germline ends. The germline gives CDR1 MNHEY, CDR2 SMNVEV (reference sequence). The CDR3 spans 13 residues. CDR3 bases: TGTGCCAGCGGTGGGGCAGGAAACTATGGCTACACCTTC. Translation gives CASGGAGNYGYTF.

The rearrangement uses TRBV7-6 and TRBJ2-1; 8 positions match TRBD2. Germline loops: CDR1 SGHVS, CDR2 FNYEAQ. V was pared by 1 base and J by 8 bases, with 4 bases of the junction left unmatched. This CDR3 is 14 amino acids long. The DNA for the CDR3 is TGTGCCAGCAGCTTAGTTAGCGGGAACTATGAGCAGTTCTTC. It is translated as CASSLVSGNYEQFF.

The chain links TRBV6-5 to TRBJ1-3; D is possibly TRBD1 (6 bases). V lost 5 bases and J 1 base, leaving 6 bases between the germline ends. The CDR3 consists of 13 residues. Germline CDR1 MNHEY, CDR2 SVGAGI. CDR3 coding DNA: TGTGCCAGCAGTCAGGGGTCTGGAAACACCATATATTTT. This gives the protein CASSQGSGNTIYF.

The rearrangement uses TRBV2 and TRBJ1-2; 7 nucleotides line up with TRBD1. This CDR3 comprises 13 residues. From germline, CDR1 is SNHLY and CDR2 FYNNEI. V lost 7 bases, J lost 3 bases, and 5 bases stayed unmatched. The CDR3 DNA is TGTGCCAGCAAGGACAGGAATCACTATGGCTACACCTTC. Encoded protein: CASKDRNHYGYTF.

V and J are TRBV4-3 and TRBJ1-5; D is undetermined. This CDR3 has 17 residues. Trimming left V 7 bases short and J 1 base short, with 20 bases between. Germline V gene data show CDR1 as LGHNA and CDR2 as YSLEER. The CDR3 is CASKGGKLVCSNQPQHF. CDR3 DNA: TGCGCCAGCAAGGGAGGGAAGCTGGTGTGCAGCAATCAGCCCCAGCATTTT.

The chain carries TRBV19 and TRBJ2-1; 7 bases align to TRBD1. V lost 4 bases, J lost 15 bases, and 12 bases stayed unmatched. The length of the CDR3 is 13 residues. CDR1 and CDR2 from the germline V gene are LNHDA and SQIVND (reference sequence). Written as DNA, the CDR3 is TGTGCCAGTAGTAAGGACAGGTCCCAAAGTCTGTTCTTC. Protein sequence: CASSKDRSQSLFF. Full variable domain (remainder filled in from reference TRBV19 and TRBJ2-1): DGGITQSPKYLFRKEGQNVTLSCEQNLNHDAMYWYRQDPGQGLRLIYYSQIVNDFQKGDIAEGYSVSREKKESFPLTVTSAQKNPTAFYLCASSKDRSQSLFFGPGTRLTVL.

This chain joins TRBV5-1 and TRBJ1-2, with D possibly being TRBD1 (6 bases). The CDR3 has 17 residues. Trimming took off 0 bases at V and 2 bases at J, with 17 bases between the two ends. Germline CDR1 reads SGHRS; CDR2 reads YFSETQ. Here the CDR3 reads CASSLDGGAPVNYGYTF. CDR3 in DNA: TGCGCCAGCAGCTTGGATGGGGGGGCGCCTGTGAACTATGGCTACACCTTC.

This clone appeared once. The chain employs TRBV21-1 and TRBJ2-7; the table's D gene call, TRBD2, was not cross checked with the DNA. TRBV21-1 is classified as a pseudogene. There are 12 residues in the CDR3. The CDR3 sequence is CASSLLSGEQYF. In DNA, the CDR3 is TGTGCCAGCAGCTTACTTAGCGGCGAGCAGTACTTC.

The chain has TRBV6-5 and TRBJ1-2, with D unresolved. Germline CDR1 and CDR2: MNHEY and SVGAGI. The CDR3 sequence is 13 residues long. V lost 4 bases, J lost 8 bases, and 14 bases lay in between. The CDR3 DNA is TGTGCCAGCAGTTCCACGCGGGTCGGCGGCTACACCTTC. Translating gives CASSSTRVGGYTF.

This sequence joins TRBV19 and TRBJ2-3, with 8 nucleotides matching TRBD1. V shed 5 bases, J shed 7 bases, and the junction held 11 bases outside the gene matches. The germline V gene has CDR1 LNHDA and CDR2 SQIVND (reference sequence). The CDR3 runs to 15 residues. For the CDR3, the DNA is TGTGCCAGTAGTCCAGGGGCGACAGGGGTGAATACGCAGTATTTT. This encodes CASSPGATGVNTQYF. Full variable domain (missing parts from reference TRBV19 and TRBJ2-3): DGGITQSPKYLFRKEGQNVTLSCEQNLNHDAMYWYRQDPGQGLRLIYYSQIVNDFQKGDIAEGYSVSREKKESFPLTVTSAQKNPTAFYLCASSPGATGVNTQYFGPGTRLTVL.

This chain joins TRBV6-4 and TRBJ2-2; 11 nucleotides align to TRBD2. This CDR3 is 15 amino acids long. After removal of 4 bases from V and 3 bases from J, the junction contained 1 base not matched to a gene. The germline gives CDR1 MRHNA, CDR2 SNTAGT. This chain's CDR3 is CASSVLAGDTGELFF. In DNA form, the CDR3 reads TGTGCCAGCAGTGTACTAGCGGGGGACACCGGGGAGCTGTTTTTT.

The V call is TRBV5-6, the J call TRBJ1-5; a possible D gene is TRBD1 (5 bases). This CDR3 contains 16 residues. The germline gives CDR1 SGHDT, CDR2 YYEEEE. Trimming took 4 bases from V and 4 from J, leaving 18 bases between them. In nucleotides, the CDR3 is TGTGCCAGCAGCCTAGGGGTAGGGGTCGGAAATCAGCCCCAGCATTTT. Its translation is CASSLGVGVGNQPQHF.

The DNA for the CDR3 is TGTGCCAGCAGTGAATTGGGGGGGCGTTCACCCCTCCACTTT. Residues: CASSELGGRSPLHF. The chain couples TRBV2 to TRBJ1-6, with D possibly TRBD1 on 6 matching bases. The CDR3 has 14 amino acids. Germline V gene sequence: CDR1 SNHLY, CDR2 FYNNEI. Trimming pared 2 bases from V and 9 bases from J, leaving 11 bases between.

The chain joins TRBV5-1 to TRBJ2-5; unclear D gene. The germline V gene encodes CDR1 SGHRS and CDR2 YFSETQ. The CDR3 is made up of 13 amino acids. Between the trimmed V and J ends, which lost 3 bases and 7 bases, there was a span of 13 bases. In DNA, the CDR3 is TGCGCCAGCAGCTATGACGACTTGGGGACCCAGTACTTC. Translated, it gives CASSYDDLGTQYF.